The 20 T cell receptor beta chains below all came from one sample that was sequenced in a study of CD8 T cells in ankylosing spondylitis. TCRdb redid the calling of the 5' RACE reads with MiXCR, one entry per CDR3 protein. This repertoire shows 180,000 or so distinct CDR3 sequences, 11% found once; its top ten account for 25% to 30%. The sequencing input was blood, either unsorted or a sorted T cell fraction (not recorded which). These TCRs come from a male donor with ankylosing spondylitis or in good health (not recorded which).

This clonotype was found many times. The J gene is TRBJ2-7, the V gene TRBV5-1, with TRBD2 matching 12 bases. The J segment lost 5 bases and the V segment lost 3 bases, leaving 3 bases of the junction unmatched. Germline assignment: CDR1 SGHRS and CDR2 YFSETQ. The CDR3 spans 14 residues. The CDR3 loop reads CASSSSGRADEQYF. In DNA, the CDR3 is TGCGCCAGCAGCTCTAGCGGGAGGGCCGACGAGCAGTACTTC.

As regards this clonotype: A much larger clone differs by one base, so this may be a read error. This chain links TRBV20-1 with TRBJ1-4, with 7 bases identical to TRBD1. V lost 3 bases, J lost 6 bases, and 7 bases stayed unmatched. The CDR3 totals 14 residues. The V gene's germline CDR1 is DFQATT and CDR2 SNEGSKA (reference sequence). The chain's CDR3 is CSASQGVTDEKLFF. CDR3 in DNA: TGCAGTGCTAGCCAGGGGGTGACGGATGAAAAACTGTTTTTT.

This clonotype has only a few counts. This chain uses TRBV20-1 with TRBJ2-5; TRBD2 is a possible D gene (5 bases). CDR3 size: 15 residues. With 3 bases removed from V and 2 bases from J, the gap between germline ends came to 16 bases. Per the germline V gene, CDR1 is DFQATT and CDR2 is SNEGSKA (reference sequence). The CDR3 nucleotides are TGCAGTGCTAGGAGTGACTACCGTCGGCAAGAGACCCAGTACTTC. It codes for CSARSDYRRQETQYF.

This clonotype was counted ten times or more. The chain links TRBV5-5 to TRBJ1-2; 7 bases agree with TRBD1. The CDR3 contains 13 residues. V dropped 0 bases and J dropped 13; count of bases not matched to a gene: 9. Germline CDR1 reads SGHKS; CDR2 reads YYEKEE (reference sequence). The CDR3 sequence: CASSLDWTGSPTF. The CDR3 coding sequence is TGTGCCAGCAGCTTGGATTGGACAGGAAGTCCCACCTTC.

This clonotype was seen many times. This chain links TRBV13 with TRBJ2-4; 8 nucleotides line up with TRBD2. The CDR3 consists of 14 residues. Trimming at V came to 5 bases and at J to 7 bases, leaving 7 bases not matched to a gene. Germline V gene sequence: CDR1 PRHDT, CDR2 FYEKMQ (reference sequence). This chain's CDR3 is CASSKPGGPNIQYF. CDR3 nucleotides: TGTGCCAGCAGCAAACCGGGGGGGCCTAACATTCAGTACTTC. Drawing the rest from reference TRBV13 and TRBJ2-4, the complete variable domain is AAGVIQSPRHLIKEKRETATLKCYPIPRHDTVYWYQQGPGQDPQFLISFYEKMQSDKGSIPDRFSAQQFSDYHSELNMSSLELGDSALYFCASSKPGGPNIQYFGAGTRLSVL.

This clonotype has a handful of counts. V usage is TRBV7-9 and J usage is TRBJ1-1; no reliable D call. CDR1 is SEHNR, CDR2 FQNEAQ, per germline (reference sequence). The length of the CDR3 is 15 residues. The V end was cut by 4 bases, the J end by 3 bases, with 15 bases between. This CDR3 is CASSSPDGMYTEAFF. CDR3 DNA sequence: TGTGCCAGCAGCTCCCCCGACGGGATGTACACTGAAGCTTTCTTT. The variable domain in full, with the rest retrieved from reference TRBV7-9 and TRBJ1-1, is DTGVSQNPRHKITKRGQNVTFRCDPISEHNRLYWYRQTLGQGPEFLTYFQNEAQLEKSRLLSDRFSAERPKGSFSTLEIQRTEQGDSAMYLCASSSPDGMYTEAFFGQGTRLTVV.

The V gene is TRBV6-1, the J gene TRBJ1-5; D gene unclear. Germline V gene sequence: CDR1 MNHNS, CDR2 SASEGT. The CDR3 spans 16 residues. V was pared by 1 base and J by 7 bases, with 17 bases between. In nucleotides, the CDR3 is TGTGCCAGCAGTGAAGACAGCACTTTAACCTTGCAGCCCCAGCATTTT. The encoded protein is CASSEDSTLTLQPQHF.

This clonotype has just a few counts. This chain connects TRBV5-1 to TRBJ2-7, with D possibly TRBD1 on 6 matching bases. V lost 4 bases, J lost 7 bases, and 9 bases lay in between. This CDR3 has 11 amino acids. Germline assignment: CDR1 SGHRS and CDR2 YFSETQ. This chain's CDR3 is CASSETGEQYF. CDR3 sequence (DNA): TGCGCCAGCAGCGAAACAGGGGAGCAGTACTTC.

This clonotype was seen repeatedly, ten times or more. The genes are TRBV11-1 and TRBJ2-1; D is perhaps TRBD2 (5 bases). This CDR3 contains 12 residues. Looked up from germline, CDR1 is SGHAT and CDR2 is FQDESV (reference sequence). V lost 8 bases, J lost 7 bases, and 12 bases lay in between. For the CDR3, the DNA is TGTGCCAGCTCCTCGGAGGAAAATGAGCAGTTCTTC. Amino acids: CASSSEENEQFF.

This chain connects TRBV29-1 to TRBJ2-5; 11 nucleotides match TRBD2. CDR1 SQVTM and CDR2 ANQGSEA come from the germline V gene. V gave up 6 bases and J gave up 4 bases; unmatched junction bases: 4. The CDR3 has 13 amino acids. The CDR3 coding sequence is TGCAGCGTGGACGGACTAGCGGGAGAGACCCAGTACTTC. Translation gives CSVDGLAGETQYF.

This clonotype has ten or more counts. The chain has TRBV10-3 and TRBJ1-4, with D possibly being TRBD1 (5 bases). Trimming removed 4 bases from V and 7 bases from J, with 16 bases in between. The CDR3 is 15 amino acids. Germline CDR1 is ENHRY and CDR2 is SYGVKD. The DNA for the CDR3 is TGTGCCATCAGTGGTCCCGGGACTAGGGGTGAAAAACTGTTTTTT. Residues: CAISGPGTRGEKLFF.

This clonotype was picked up a small number of times. The rearrangement joins TRBV14 to TRBJ2-1, with D unresolved. Trimming cost V 0 bases and J 3 bases, with 6 bases left between them. In germline, CDR1 is SGHDN, CDR2 FVKESK. CDR3 length: 14 amino acids. The CDR3 loop reads CASSQDPSYNEQFF. The CDR3 bases are TGTGCCAGCAGCCAAGATCCTAGCTACAATGAGCAGTTCTTC. Combining the CDR3 with reference TRBV14 and TRBJ2-1 gives the whole variable domain EAGVTQFPSHSVIEKGQTVTLRCDPISGHDNLYWYRRVMGKEIKFLLHFVKESKQDESGMPNNRFLAERTGGTYSTLKVQPAELEDSGVYFCASSQDPSYNEQFFGPGTRLTVL.

Ten or more counts support this clonotype. The genes are TRBV7-7 and TRBJ2-3, with 9 bases fitting TRBD1. J lost 3 bases, V lost 5 bases, and 18 bases had no gene match. Looked up from germline, CDR1 is SSHAT and CDR2 is FNYEAQ (reference sequence). This CDR3 is 19 amino acids long. The CDR3 reads CASSRGGNRGREGTDTQYF. CDR3 sequence (DNA): TGTGCCAGCAGCCGAGGGGGAAACAGGGGGCGCGAAGGGACAGATACGCAGTATTTT.

Ten or more counts support this clonotype. The chain couples TRBV7-8 to TRBJ2-5, with D tentatively TRBD1 (6 bases). The CDR3 covers 13 residues. Germline V CDR1 and CDR2: SGHVS, FQNEAQ. V gave up 4 bases and J gave up 5 bases, with 11 bases separating them. The CDR3 loop is CASSSTGWETQYF. The DNA for the CDR3 is TGTGCCAGCAGCTCTACAGGGTGGGAGACCCAGTACTTC.

This clonotype was observed at least ten times. The rearrangement links TRBV20-1 to TRBJ2-1; TRBD1 aligns across 8 bases. CDR1 is DFQATT, CDR2 SNEGSKA, per germline (reference sequence). This CDR3 spans 15 amino acids. The V gene end was trimmed by 0 bases and the J gene end by 5 bases; junction bases not matched to a gene: 6. As DNA, the CDR3 is TGCAGTGCTAGAGATGGCAGGGGGCCAAACAATGAGCAGTTCTTC. This sequence encodes CSARDGRGPNNEQFF.

V and J are TRBV11-2 and TRBJ1-4; possibly TRBD1 for D (5 bases). Germline V gene sequence: CDR1 SGHAT, CDR2 FQNNGV. V gave up 5 bases and J gave up 8 bases, with 12 bases separating them. The CDR3 runs 13 residues. CDR3 nucleotide sequence: TGTGCCAGCAGCCGGTCGACAGCCGAAAAACTGTTTTTT. Encoded protein: CASSRSTAEKLFF. The full variable domain, completed using reference TRBV11-2 and TRBJ1-4, is EAGVAQSPRYKIIEKRQSVAFWCNPISGHATLYWYQQILGQGPKLLIQFQNNGVVDDSQLPKDRFSAERLKGVDSTLKIQPAKLEDSAVYLCASSRSTAEKLFFGSGTQLSVL.

Regarding this clonotype: One end of the junction varies from germline; a read error may be responsible. The rearrangement uses TRBV3-1 and TRBJ2-2, with D perhaps TRBD1 (5 bases). This CDR3 is 19 amino acids long. Germline V lookup: CDR1 LGHDT, CDR2 YNNKEL (reference sequence). The CDR3 loop reads CACSAPTRQGMRITGELFF. In DNA, the CDR3 is TGTGCCTGCAGCGCCCCGACCCGGCAGGGTATGAGGATAACCGGGGAGCTGTTTTTT.

This clonotype appeared many times. The chain couples TRBV4-2 to TRBJ2-3, with 12 bases lining up with TRBD2. CDR1 and CDR2 (germline): LGHNA, YNFKEQ. The CDR3 runs to 17 residues. V was pared by 4 bases and J by 3 bases, with 8 bases of the junction left unmatched. CDR3 DNA: TGTGCCAGCAGCCGAAGGACTAGCGGGGCCGGGACAGATACGCAGTATTTT. Translation: CASSRRTSGAGTDTQYF.

The V call is TRBV2, the J call TRBJ1-5; D may be TRBD1 (6 bases). V was clipped by 4 bases and J by 4 bases, with 14 bases between them. The CDR3 length is 15 residues. Per germline, CDR1 SNHLY and CDR2 FYNNEI. The chain's CDR3 is CASSGLRTDNQPQHF. The CDR3 DNA follows: TGTGCCAGCAGTGGGCTGCGGACAGATAATCAGCCCCAGCATTTT. Drawing the rest from reference TRBV2 and TRBJ1-5, the complete variable domain is EPEVTQTPSHQVTQMGQEVILRCVPISNHLYFYWYRQILGQKVEFLVSFYNNEISEKSEIFDDQFSVERPDGSNFTLKIRSTKLEDSAMYFCASSGLRTDNQPQHFGDGTRLSIL.

J is TRBJ1-5 and V is TRBV11-3; no definite D call. Germline V CDR1 and CDR2: SGHNT, YENEEA. Trimming shortened V by 2 bases and J by 7 bases, and 6 bases separated the two germline ends. CDR3 length: 12 amino acids. Written as DNA, the CDR3 is TGTGCCAGCAGCTTAAATGGCCAGCCCCAGCATTTT. Its protein product is CASSLNGQPQHF.